The clone carrying this T cell receptor (beta chain) came up a few times. The data derive from a study of T cell repertoires in cytomegalovirus infection. TCRdb ran MiXCR on the reads and lists one entry per CDR3 protein. The sample carries approximately 630,000 distinct CDR3 sequences, 20% to 25% recorded once. The clonotype comes from a human donor in good health (CMV status not recorded). Some clones in this sample may be carry-over from other donors' samples. Sequencing used CD8+ T cells from PBMCs.

The CDR3 spells CSARDPAGGPYGYTF. In DNA form, the CDR3 reads TGCAGTGCTAGAGATCCGGCAGGGGGGCCTTATGGCTACACCTTC. The chain couples TRBV20-1 to TRBJ1-2; 7 bases are a match to TRBD1. Trimming cost V 0 bases and J 5 bases; bases outside gene matches: 9. CDR1 is DFQATT, CDR2 SNEGSKA, per germline (reference sequence). This CDR3 is 15 amino acids long.